Listed below are T cell receptor beta chains from one sample, sequenced in a study of cytotoxic CD8 clonotypes in ibrutinib-treated CLL. Clones were sequenced by immunoSEQ multiplex PCR, and TCRdb holds only the in-frame ones, with some missing. The sample consists of approximately 300,000 clones, just under 80% of them appearing once. Source: PBMCs, taken before ibrutinib treatment. Every receptor here comes from a human donor with chronic lymphocytic leukemia. Both conserved end residues are part of each CDR3. Each record gives: J gene, D gene, V gene, CDR3 protein. D genes are given only for firm matches.

TRBJ1-1	TRBD1	TRBV7-9	CASSSGTVLNTEAFF
TRBJ2-5	TRBD1	TRBV14	CASSPGRTGAHQETQYF
TRBJ2-1	NA	TRBV11-2	CASTFLGGTPSEQFF
TRBJ2-5	NA	TRBV5-1	CASSFFNPQEGQYF
TRBJ1-2	TRBD1	TRBV25-1	CASSEEPGQGTNYGYTF
TRBJ2-5	TRBD2	TRBV5-4	CASSARSSGVGETQYF
TRBJ2-7	NA	TRBV5-1	CASSLAGRDSYEQYF
TRBJ1-3	TRBD1	TRBV5-4	CASSFSHSEGASGNTIYF
TRBJ2-1	NA	TRBV27	CASSILGVYNEQFF
TRBJ1-5	NA	TRBV5-8	CASSYRGQPQHF
TRBJ2-7	TRBD1	TRBV28	CASSLWGQGGYEQYF
TRBJ1-2	TRBD1	TRBV7-2	CASSFQDRGLDYGYTF
TRBJ1-6	NA	TRBV7-2	CASSPGQSYNSPLHF
TRBJ2-7	TRBD2	TRBV4-1	CASSQASGRASHEQYF
TRBJ2-5	NA	TRBV5-8	CASSLLQGQETQYF
TRBJ1-4	TRBD1	TRBV4-1	CASSQDLDRGEKLFF
TRBJ2-7	TRBD1	TRBV5-1	CASSLGQGSYEQYF
TRBJ2-1	TRBD2	TRBV7-3	CASSPRLAGVNEQFF
TRBJ2-7	NA	TRBV5-1	CASSPYGRYEQYF
TRBJ1-4	NA	TRBV2	CASSPGRVNEKLFF
TRBJ2-7	NA	TRBV5-1	CASSLGGPYEQYF
TRBJ1-5	NA	TRBV30	CAWSGGKVSNQPQHF
TRBJ2-2	NA	TRBV18	CASSSGQGATGELFF
TRBJ2-1	NA	TRBV9	CASRSHPRNEQFF
TRBJ2-7	NA	TRBV28	CASSLGGPYEQYF
TRBJ2-1	TRBD2	TRBV11-2	CASSLAGANEQFF
TRBJ2-7	NA	TRBV29-1	CSVEDRYEQYF
TRBJ2-3	TRBD1	TRBV7-9	CASSPRRTGGPTDTQYF
TRBJ2-1	TRBD2	TRBV11-3	CASSPRSREGSSYNEQFF
TRBJ2-6	NA	TRBV7-9	CASSLSATSYAGANVLTF